This T cell receptor beta chain emerged from a study of spatial heterogeneity in lung cancer. Germline V lookup: CDR1 LNHDA, CDR2 SQIVND (reference sequence). The CDR3 runs 15 residues. V was pared by 5 bases and J by 0 bases, with 13 bases between. Time point indicated: sample taken at primary tumor resection. Tumor, nontumor lung or frozen PBMC supplied whole RNA, sequenced without sorting. General study results and limits: Resection saw ubiquitous expanded tumor TCRs appear in blood more than follow-up did.

At least ten counts were recorded for this clonotype. The antigen is unknown. TCRdb itself ran the 5' RACE reads through MiXCR, one entry per CDR3 protein. Of roughly 40,000 distinct CDR3 sequences in the sample, approximately 7% are singletons; the top ten hold 43%. The sample consisted of PBMCs, taken at surgery. The chain has TRBV19 and TRBJ2-5; tentative D call: TRBD1 (7 bases). The TCR was taken from a female donor with early-stage non-small cell lung cancer. For the CDR3, the DNA is TGTGCCAGTAGTGCGGGGACAGTGTACCAAGAGACCCAGTACTTC. This codes for CASSAGTVYQETQYF.